This TCR beta chain comes out of a study of T-cell reconstitution after alpha-beta-depleted transplantation in children. Study findings and constraints: Counts and diversity of T cells one year after transplant came mostly from newly produced T cells. Several hundred graft clones that had expanded were reportedly the source of alpha-beta T cells about two months after transplant. From surviving recipient T cells and thymic progenitors came the high day-60 TCRbeta diversity observed in some patients.

Of note for this clonotype: What it binds is unknown.

Germline V gives CDR1 ENHRY, CDR2 SYGVKD. Trimming removed 0 bases at V and 1 base at J, with 6 bases between. The CDR3 covers 14 residues. Preparing the TCRbeta library involved the use of unique molecular identifiers. TCRdb ran MiXCR on the PCR reads and lists one entry per CDR3 protein. In the table there are 540,000 or so distinct CDR3 sequences, 20% to 25% of which are singletons. J is TRBJ2-5 and V is TRBV10-3, with a tentative D call TRBD1 (6 bases). This material consisted of PBMCs, mostly from graft donor cells, taken 360 days after TCRalphabeta/CD19-depleted stem cell transplant. This clonotype was sampled from a boy younger than two who had a stem cell transplant for acute myeloid leukemia, so the T cells may come from the graft donor. CDR3 bases: TGTGCCATCAGTGAGTCGACAGGCCAAGAGACCCAGTACTTC. It codes for CAISESTGQETQYF.